Listed here is a single TCR beta chain. This sample is part of a study of early T cells in non-severe SARS-CoV-2 infection. Study summary: Sequencing targeted bulk RNA from unsorted whole blood, leaving chains unpaired.

Via MiXCR, TCRdb re-called the 5' RACE reads, giving one row per CDR3 protein. The profile shows 100,000 to 150,000 distinct CDR3 sequences, 15% of them singletons. The length of the CDR3 is 16 residues. Germline loops: CDR1 MDHEN, CDR2 SYDVKM. V gave up 9 bases and J gave up 0 bases; unmatched junction bases: 10. The sequenced material came from whole blood. This receptor was obtained from an adult who was a healthcare worker with PCR-confirmed SARS-CoV-2 infection or an uninfected control (not recorded which). The gene calls are TRBV28 and TRBJ1-4; 7 bases line up with TRBD1. The CDR3: CASSSTGSSTNEKLFF. CDR3 bases: TGTGCCAGTTCGTCGACAGGGAGTTCAACTAATGAAAAACTGTTTTTT.